Listed here are 3 T cell receptor beta chains from one sample, sequenced in a study of cytomegalovirus exposure and HLA in healthy donors. It was with 60 Vbeta and 13 Jbeta primers that the PCR ran. TCRdb's copy holds only in-frame clones and misses some; the assay was immunoSEQ multiplex PCR. The repertoire holds some 98,000 clones, with about four fifths as singletons. The sequenced sample was PBMCs. These receptor sequences come from a human donor in good health.

This clone was counted only a few times. CDR3 coding DNA: TGTGCCAGCAGTCTCGACAGGAATTCACCCCTCCACTTT. Amino acids: CASSLDRNSPLHF. This sequence joins TRBV6-1 and TRBJ1-6, with D maybe TRBD1 (6 bases). In germline, CDR1 is MNHNS, CDR2 SASEGT. The germline V and J ends were trimmed by 5 bases and 7 bases, with 9 bases remaining between them. The CDR3 spans 13 residues.

The chain joins TRBV5-1 to TRBJ2-5; D possibly corresponds to TRBD2 (6 bases). Germline V gene sequence: CDR1 SGHRS, CDR2 YFSETQ. This CDR3 has 15 amino acids. V dropped 6 bases and J dropped 4 bases, with 19 bases sitting between them. The CDR3 spells CASMRGGSPLETQYF. CDR3 DNA: TGCGCCAGCATGCGGGGCGGTAGCCCCTTAGAGACCCAGTACTTC.

This chain joins TRBV29-1 and TRBJ1-2; D is unclear. The V end was cut by 3 bases, the J end by 2 bases, with 13 bases between. In germline, CDR1 is SQVTM, CDR2 ANQGSEA. The CDR3 is made up of 14 amino acids. This CDR3 reads CSVDQTVPNYGYTF. CDR3 nucleotide sequence: TGCAGCGTTGATCAAACGGTCCCCAACTATGGCTACACCTTC. The full variable domain, in which reference TRBV29-1 and TRBJ1-2 provide the parts outside the CDR3, is SAVISQKPSRDICQRGTSLTIQCQVDSQVTMMFWYRQQPGQSLTLIATANQGSEATYESGFVIDKFPISRPNLTFSTLTVSNMSPEDSSIYLCSVDQTVPNYGYTFGSGTRLTVV.